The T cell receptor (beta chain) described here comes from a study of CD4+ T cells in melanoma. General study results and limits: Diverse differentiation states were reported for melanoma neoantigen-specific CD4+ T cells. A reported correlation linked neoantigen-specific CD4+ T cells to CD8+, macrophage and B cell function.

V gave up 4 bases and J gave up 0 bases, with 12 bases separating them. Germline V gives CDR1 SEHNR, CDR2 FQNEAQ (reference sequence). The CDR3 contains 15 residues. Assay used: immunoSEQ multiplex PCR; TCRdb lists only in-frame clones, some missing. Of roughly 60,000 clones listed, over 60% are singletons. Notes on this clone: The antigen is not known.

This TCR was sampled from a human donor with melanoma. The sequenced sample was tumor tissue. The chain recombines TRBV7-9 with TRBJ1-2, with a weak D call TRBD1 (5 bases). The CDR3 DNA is TGTGCCAGCAGCTCACAGGCTTTAGCTAACTATGGCTACACCTTC. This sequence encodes CASSSQALANYGYTF.